This entry is about one T cell receptor beta chain. This clonotype appeared a few times. This clone's antigen is unknown. No per-base quality is available; no much larger clone lies one base away. The data belong to a study of early T cells in non-severe SARS-CoV-2 infection (dated by TCRdb to the early 2020s). Context from the whole study: Because TCR sequencing was done on bulk RNA from unsorted whole blood, the alpha and beta chains could not be paired.

What the authors observed across the whole study: VDJdb matching was skewed toward anti-spike CD8 responses, so virus-specific expansions were likely underestimated and private and CD4 specificities were missed.

Set within a cohort of healthcare workers in London, UK, this nested case-control study involved weekly PCR testing of nasopharyngeal swabs along with blood sampling. Healthcare workers were recruited between 23 and 31 March 2020, during the week of the UK lockdown, and were followed weekly for up to about 16 weeks. The method was 5' RACE. The sample was run on a NextSeq 500. The TCR library protocol attached unique molecular identifiers to individual cDNA molecules to correct for sequencing error and PCR bias. Both TCR alpha and beta chains were sequenced, and tight co-correlation was observed between alpha and beta sequence abundances in each sample. Concerning the study's data processing: Decombinator V4 was used to annotate TCR sequences for V gene, J gene and CDR3. TCRs were defined as expanded if a significant change between any two time points was detected under a Poisson model with p below 0.0001. TCR abundances were normalised to the total number of TCRs sequenced per sample and were expressed as counts per million. TRAV1-2 paired with TRAJ12, TRAJ20 or TRAJ33 defined MAIT TCRs, while TRAV10 paired with TRAJ18 defined iNKT TCRs. VDJdb, accessed on 1 November 2021, was searched for TCRs annotated for CMV, EBV and SARS-CoV-2, and TCRs annotated for more than one antigen were excluded. The raw public data were reprocessed by TCRdb itself: fastp quality trimming at Q25, MiXCR clonotype calling, in-frame beta chains only. One record per CDR3 amino acid sequence lists the most common genes and DNA. These V and J calls are TCRdb output, not the study's own analysis. In this sample the table shows roughly 40,000 distinct CDR3 sequences, 4.5% to 5% of which occur a single time. In total, the top ten clones hold 4.8% of the sample.

Trimmed from V: 5 bases; trimmed from J: 2 bases; junction bases lacking a gene match: 7. Including the terminal cysteine and phenylalanine, the CDR3 comprises 14 residues. This entry keeps only the CDR3 DNA: 42 bases, framed from base 1. CDR1 and CDR2 are drawn from the germline V gene: SGHRS, YFSETQ. Sequences were obtained from whole blood. Rearrangement joined TRBV5-1 to TRBJ2-7; 7 middle bases align to TRBD1. The sequence came from an adult who was a healthcare worker with PCR-confirmed SARS-CoV-2 infection or an uninfected control (not recorded which). The nucleotide sequence is given as TGCGCCAGCAGATCCTGGACAGGCGCCTACGAGCAGTACTTC. This encodes CASRSWTGAYEQYF. The reference TRBV5-1 and TRBJ2-7 proteins fill in what lies around the CDR3, so the full variable domain reads KAGVTQTPRYLIKTRGQQVTLSCSPISGHRSVSWYQQTPGQGLQFLFEYFSETQRNKGNFPGRFSGRQFSNSRSEMNVSTLELGDSALYLCASRSWTGAYEQYFGPGTRLTVT.